Presented here are 27 T cell receptor beta chains from one specimen sequenced in a study of cytomegalovirus exposure and HLA in healthy donors. The method was immunoSEQ multiplex PCR; TCRdb's version includes in-frame clones alone and lacks a portion of them. The profile shows some 150,000 clones, roughly nine tenths of them singletons. The sequenced sample consisted of PBMCs. These receptors originate from a young woman in good health and CMV-seropositive.

V gene TRBV7-8 combines with J gene TRBJ2-7; 9 nucleotides line up with TRBD1. Looked up from germline, CDR1 is SGHVS and CDR2 is FQNEAQ. Trimming at V came to 3 bases and at J to 0 bases, leaving 3 bases not matched to a gene. This CDR3 has 15 amino acids. Here the CDR3 DNA reads TGTGCCAGCAGCTTCGGGACAGGGAGCTCCTACGAGCAGTACTTC. This gives the protein CASSFGTGSSYEQYF.

This sequence joins TRBV7-6 and TRBJ1-1; 7 bases fit TRBD1. The length of the CDR3 is 15 residues. V lost 3 bases to trimming and J lost 6 bases; unmatched junction nucleotides: 10. The germline V gene encodes CDR1 SGHVS and CDR2 FNYEAQ. In DNA, the CDR3 is TGTGCCAGCAGCTTTTACCGGGACAGAAACGCTGAAGCTTTCTTT. Translating it yields CASSFYRDRNAEAFF.

The chain joins TRBV2 to TRBJ2-2, with 7 positions matching TRBD2. The length of the CDR3 is 16 residues. Germline CDR1 is SNHLY and CDR2 is FYNNEI. The V segment lost 4 bases and the J segment 0 bases; nucleotides outside the gene matches: 5. CDR3 sequence reads: CASSGRGGANTGELFF. The CDR3 DNA sequence: TGTGCCAGCAGTGGGAGGGGAGGGGCGAACACCGGGGAGCTGTTTTTT.

V is TRBV4-1 and J is TRBJ2-1; 7 nucleotides line up with TRBD2. Germline V gene sequence: CDR1 MGHRA, CDR2 YSYEKL. The CDR3 consists of 17 residues. V lost 1 base and J lost 0; bases outside the gene matches: 6. This CDR3 reads CASSQVSGGGSYNEQFF. Written as DNA, the CDR3 is TGCGCCAGCAGCCAAGTCTCGGGCGGGGGCTCCTACAATGAGCAGTTCTTC.

V and J are TRBV28 and TRBJ1-2, with D tentatively TRBD1 (6 bases). Trimming pared 5 bases from V and 14 bases from J, leaving 18 bases between. The CDR3 totals 12 residues. Germline CDR1 and CDR2: MDHEN and SYDVKM. DNA for the CDR3: TGTGCCAGCAGTGCCCCACAGGGTATTGGGACCTTC. This gives the protein CASSAPQGIGTF.

The V gene is TRBV9, the J gene TRBJ1-3, with D perhaps TRBD1 (6 bases). With 2 bases removed from V and 2 bases from J, the gap between germline ends came to 14 bases. Germline CDR1 SGDLS, CDR2 YYNGEE. The CDR3 totals 16 residues. Here the CDR3 reads CASSVHGQTPGNTIYF. The CDR3 nucleotides are TGTGCCAGCAGCGTCCACGGACAGACTCCTGGAAACACCATATATTTT.

V usage is TRBV5-5 and J usage is TRBJ2-2; 7 bases match TRBD2. Germline V gives CDR1 SGHKS, CDR2 YYEKEE (reference sequence). The CDR3 has 13 residues. V was clipped by 0 bases and J by 8 bases; unmatched bases: 1. The CDR3 DNA is TGTGCCAGCAGCTTGGGACTAGCTGGGGAGCTGTTTTTT. As protein: CASSLGLAGELFF. The full variable domain, in which reference TRBV5-5 and TRBJ2-2 provide the parts outside the CDR3, is DAGVTQSPTHLIKTRGQQVTLRCSPISGHKSVSWYQQVLGQGPQFIFQYYEKEERGRGNFPDRFSARQFPNYSSELNVNALLLGDSALYLCASSLGLAGELFFGEGSRLTVL.

The chain employs TRBV19 and TRBJ1-5, with TRBD1 identical over 7 bases. CDR3 length equals 15 residues. V lost 3 bases to trimming and J lost 3 bases; unmatched junction nucleotides: 5. The germline V gene encodes CDR1 LNHDA and CDR2 SQIVND (reference sequence). Here the CDR3 reads CASSIETGFNQPQHF. The CDR3 DNA follows: TGTGCCAGTAGTATCGAGACAGGGTTCAATCAGCCCCAGCATTTT.

J is TRBJ2-4 and V is TRBV5-1, with TRBD2 identical over 10 bases. Trimming removed 3 bases from V and 2 bases from J; junction bases left unmatched: 14. The CDR3 is 19 residues long. In germline, CDR1 is SGHRS, CDR2 YFSETQ. This CDR3 reads CASSSRLLFSGGSKNIQYF. CDR3 nucleotide sequence: TGCGCCAGCAGCTCGCGCCTGCTTTTTAGCGGGGGGTCCAAAAACATTCAGTACTTC.

As regards this clone: Other DNA variants within this sample encode the same CDR3. V and J are TRBV5-4 and TRBJ2-3; TRBD2 matches at 11 bases. Unmatched junction bases numbered 4, after V lost 4 bases and J lost 3 bases. The CDR3 length is 15 residues. Germline V gene sequence: CDR1 SGHNT, CDR2 YYREEE (reference sequence). Here the CDR3 reads CASSPGTSGTDTQYF. DNA for the CDR3: TGTGCCAGCAGCCCCGGGACTAGCGGAACAGATACGCAGTATTTT.

J is TRBJ2-7 and V is TRBV28, with 7 positions matching TRBD1. Germline loops: CDR1 MDHEN, CDR2 SYDVKM. The length of the CDR3 is 14 residues. With 1 base clipped from V and 4 bases from J, the junction kept 4 bases outside the gene matches. CDR3 sequence reads: CASSLFDREYEQYF. CDR3 DNA sequence: TGTGCCAGCAGTTTATTCGACAGGGAGTACGAGCAGTACTTC.

As to this clone: This likely comes from a read error, as the CDR3 has no conserved phenylalanine or tryptophan at its end. The rearrangement joins TRBV27 to TRBJ2-7; a weak D match, TRBD2 (5 bases). The CDR3 has 16 amino acids. From germline, CDR1 is MNHEY and CDR2 SMNVEV (reference sequence). V was pared by 1 base and J by 0 bases, with 13 bases between. CDR3 in amino acids: CASSLLGLGSSYEQYL. CDR3 DNA: TGTGCCAGCAGTTTATTAGGGCTGGGGAGCTCCTACGAGCAGTACCTC.

This chain uses TRBV7-2 with TRBJ2-5; 14 bases map to TRBD2. Germline V gene lookup returns CDR1 SGHTA and CDR2 FQGNSA. The trim removed 5 bases at V and 9 bases at J, leaving 14 bases unmatched. This CDR3 is 17 amino acids long. This CDR3 reads CASSPTLTSGGASAQYF. The CDR3 DNA follows: TGTGCCAGCAGCCCGACGCTGACTAGCGGGGGGGCTAGTGCCCAGTACTTC. Complete variable domain (other parts from reference TRBV7-2 and TRBJ2-5): GAGVSQSPSNKVTEKGKDVELRCDPISGHTALYWYRQSLGQGLEFLIYFQGNSAPDKSGLPSDRFSAERTGGSVSTLTIQRTQQEDSAVYLCASSPTLTSGGASAQYFGPGTRLLVL.

This sequence joins TRBV9 and TRBJ1-2, with TRBD1 identical over 9 bases. Per germline, CDR1 SGDLS and CDR2 YYNGEE. The CDR3 runs to 15 residues. Trimming at V came to 5 bases and at J to 7 bases, leaving 12 bases not matched to a gene. The chain's CDR3 is CASREGTGIRSGYTF. CDR3 bases: TGTGCCAGCAGAGAAGGGACAGGGATAAGGAGTGGCTACACCTTC. Combining the CDR3 with reference TRBV9 and TRBJ1-2 gives the whole variable domain DSGVTQTPKHLITATGQRVTLRCSPRSGDLSVYWYQQSLDQGLQFLIQYYNGEERAKGNILERFSAQQFPDLHSELNLSSLELGDSALYFCASREGTGIRSGYTFGSGTRLTVV.

The gene calls are TRBV2 and TRBJ1-6, with D possibly being TRBD1 (6 bases). Trimming took off 4 bases at V and 9 bases at J, with 13 bases between the two ends. The CDR3 length is 14 residues. The germline V gene encodes CDR1 SNHLY and CDR2 FYNNEI. DNA for the CDR3: TGTGCCAGCAGTGGGGGGCAGTTCAGTTCACCCCTCCACTTT. It yields the protein CASSGGQFSSPLHF.

The rearrangement uses TRBV6-5 and TRBJ2-1; TRBD2 aligns across 11 bases. V was pared by 6 bases and J by 9 bases, with 10 bases of the junction left unmatched. CDR1 MNHEY and CDR2 SVGAGI come from the germline V gene. The CDR3 covers 15 residues. The CDR3 spells CASSPSGGLSAEQFF. As DNA, the CDR3 is TGTGCCAGCAGCCCTAGCGGGGGGCTATCGGCTGAGCAGTTCTTC.

About this clone itself: Other DNA sequences within the sample encode an identical CDR3. The rearrangement links TRBV5-6 to TRBJ2-7; TRBD2 matches 7 bases. The V gene end was trimmed by 4 bases and the J gene end by 6 bases; junction bases not matched to a gene: 10. This CDR3 region has 14 residues. CDR1 is SGHDT and CDR2 is YYEEEE in the germline V gene. CDR3 nucleotide sequence: TGTGCCAGCAGCGTTGGTCTGGGGAGGGCCGAGCAGTACTTC. This gives the protein CASSVGLGRAEQYF.

This clone was found once. V gene TRBV10-3 combines with J gene TRBJ1-2; TRBD1 aligns across 8 bases. Germline assignment: CDR1 ENHRY and CDR2 SYGVKD. Trimming removed 4 bases from V and 1 base from J; junction bases left unmatched: 20. This CDR3 has 20 residues. This chain's CDR3 is CAISGGEIRGPDPYNYGYTF. The DNA of the CDR3 is TGTGCCATCAGTGGAGGGGAAATCAGGGGGCCGGATCCCTATAACTATGGCTACACCTTC.

The chain combines TRBV7-2 with TRBJ1-1; D is unresolved. The CDR3 length is 12 residues. From germline, CDR1 is SGHTA and CDR2 FQGNSA. The V end was cut by 1 base, the J end by 11 bases, with 11 bases between. The CDR3 sequence is CASSLGGEGAFF. The CDR3 nucleotides read TGTGCCAGCAGCTTAGGCGGGGAAGGTGCTTTCTTT. Combining the CDR3 with reference TRBV7-2 and TRBJ1-1 gives the whole variable domain GAGVSQSPSNKVTEKGKDVELRCDPISGHTALYWYRQSLGQGLEFLIYFQGNSAPDKSGLPSDRFSAERTGGSVSTLTIQRTQQEDSAVYLCASSLGGEGAFFGQGTRLTVV.

The sample holds a few counts of this clone. The gene calls are TRBV4-1 and TRBJ1-2; D remains ambiguous. There are 14 residues in the CDR3. V was cut by 2 bases and J by 5 bases, with 12 bases left in between. Germline V lookup: CDR1 MGHRA, CDR2 YSYEKL. CDR3 loop: CASSQPEGRYGYTF. The DNA of the CDR3 is TGCGCCAGCAGCCAACCCGAAGGGAGGTATGGCTACACCTTC.

The V gene is TRBV15, the J gene TRBJ2-1, with 7 bases matching TRBD2. The V segment lost 6 bases and the J segment 10 bases; nucleotides outside the gene matches: 6. Per the germline V gene, CDR1 is LNHNV and CDR2 is YYDKDF (reference sequence). The CDR3 totals 12 residues. The CDR3 here is CATSSGTTEQFF. The CDR3 region has the DNA TGTGCCACCAGTTCCGGGACTACAGAGCAGTTCTTC.

The gene calls are TRBV2 and TRBJ2-5; no clear D gene. The CDR3 runs to 13 residues. Germline assignment: CDR1 SNHLY and CDR2 FYNNEI. Trimming shortened V by 7 bases and J by 2 bases, and 11 bases separated the two germline ends. The DNA for the CDR3 is TGTGCCAGCACCCGCTATGCTCAAGAGACCCAGTACTTC. Its protein product is CASTRYAQETQYF.

The gene calls are TRBV6-6 and TRBJ2-7; no clear D. In germline, CDR1 is MNHNY, CDR2 SVGAGI (reference sequence). V lost 2 bases, J lost 2 bases, and 10 bases lay in between. The CDR3 runs 14 residues. CDR3 sequence: CASSYGDRTYEQYF. CDR3 DNA sequence: TGTGCCAGCAGTTACGGAGACCGCACCTACGAGCAGTACTTC.

V gene TRBV4-1 combines with J gene TRBJ1-5, with D uncertain. This CDR3 contains 16 residues. V was shortened by 0 bases and J by 4 bases, with 13 bases between the two germline ends. The germline CDR1 and CDR2 sequences are MGHRA and YSYEKL. CDR3 region: CASSQDSGNVNQPQHF. The CDR3 region has the DNA TGCGCCAGCAGCCAAGATTCCGGGAATGTAAATCAGCCCCAGCATTTT.

The table lists this clone with many counts. This rearrangement joins TRBV28 to TRBJ1-5; D possibly corresponds to TRBD1 (6 bases). The germline gives CDR1 MDHEN, CDR2 SYDVKM. Trimming removed 6 bases at V and 6 bases at J, with 18 bases between. The CDR3 covers 15 residues. The CDR3 loop is CASSSTGSHGQPQHF. The CDR3 nucleotides read TGTGCCAGCAGCTCGACAGGTAGCCACGGTCAGCCCCAGCATTTT.

This chain links TRBV19 with TRBJ1-4; perhaps TRBD1 as D (5 bases). The CDR3 loop spans 14 amino acids. Trimming removed 7 bases from V and 5 bases from J, with 14 bases in between. Germline lookup yields CDR1 LNHDA and CDR2 SQIVND (reference sequence). The CDR3 DNA is TGTGCCAGTACCGAGACAGCCATGAATGAAAAACTGTTTTTT. It codes for CASTETAMNEKLFF.

This rearrangement joins TRBV27 to TRBJ2-7; no reliable D call. This CDR3 comprises 14 residues. Germline CDR1 is MNHEY and CDR2 is SMNVEV (reference sequence). V dropped 6 bases and J dropped 0 bases, with 12 bases sitting between them. CDR3: CASRLTFPSYEQYF. The CDR3 nucleotides read TGTGCCAGCAGGCTGACATTCCCCTCCTACGAGCAGTACTTC.